The 20 T cell receptor beta chains below all came from one sample that was sequenced in a study of STAT5B mutations in CD4+ large granular lymphocyte leukemia. Sequenced by immunoSEQ multiplex PCR; TCRdb stores in-frame clones only, minus some. Of about 35,000 clones detected, more than 60% appear once; the ten largest clones hold approximately 2.4%. The sequenced sample consisted of CD4+ T cells from blood buffy coats. All receptors come from a human donor in good health.

The CDR3 protein is CASSFRVNNQPQHF. CDR3 DNA sequence: TGTGCCAGCAGTTTTAGAGTTAACAATCAGCCCCAGCATTTT. V and J are TRBV6-1 and TRBJ1-5; D gene unclear. Between the trimmed V and J ends, which lost 5 bases and 3 bases, there was a span of 11 bases. This CDR3 is built from 14 residues. Germline CDR1 reads MNHNS; CDR2 reads SASEGT.

The chain couples TRBV6-5 to TRBJ1-5; the D gene is possibly TRBD1 (5 bases). This CDR3 has 15 residues. The V gene lost 10 bases and the J gene lost 2 bases, with 18 bases spanning the gap. Germline V lookup: CDR1 MNHEY, CDR2 SVGAGI. This CDR3 reads CATAGGGRRNQPQHF. The CDR3 DNA is TGTGCCACCGCGGGTGGGGGAAGGCGCAATCAGCCCCAGCATTTT.

This clone occurred a few times. The chain joins TRBV2 to TRBJ1-1; D may be TRBD1 (6 bases). This CDR3 spans 14 amino acids. V lost 6 bases and J 0 bases, leaving 11 bases between the germline ends. Germline values: CDR1 SNHLY, CDR2 FYNNEI. The CDR3 nucleotides read TGTGCCAGCAGGGGGGCGGAGCTGAACACTGAAGCTTTCTTT. Its protein is CASRGAELNTEAFF.

The table lists this clone with a count of one. The rearrangement uses TRBV7-9 and TRBJ1-5, with D perhaps matching TRBD1 (6 bases). There are 15 residues in the CDR3. CDR1 is SEHNR, CDR2 FQNEAQ, per germline (reference sequence). Between the trimmed V and J ends, which lost 0 bases and 6 bases, there was a span of 12 bases. CDR3 DNA: TGTGCCAGCAGCTTAGCGGGCACAGGGACTCAGCCCCAGCATTTT. It translates to CASSLAGTGTQPQHF.

A few counts support this clone. This sequence joins TRBV11-1 and TRBJ1-1, with D maybe TRBD1 (5 bases). Looked up from germline, CDR1 is SGHAT and CDR2 is FQDESV (reference sequence). The CDR3 runs to 13 residues. The ends were cut back, 2 bases at V and 3 bases at J, with 7 bases in the middle. CDR3 sequence reads: CASSLIGDTEAFF. The CDR3, as DNA: TGTGCCAGCAGCTTAATAGGGGACACTGAAGCTTTCTTT.

This chain connects TRBV30 to TRBJ2-1, with a possible D match to TRBD2 (5 bases). The V gene lost 3 bases and the J gene lost 10 bases, with 10 bases spanning the gap. Looked up from germline, CDR1 is GTSNPN and CDR2 is SVGIG (reference sequence). The CDR3 runs to 11 residues. CDR3 nucleotide sequence: TGTGCCTGGAGAATAGCGTACGAGCAGTTCTTC. Its protein is CAWRIAYEQFF.

On this clone itself: One junction end disagrees with the germline gene, perhaps due to a read error. J is TRBJ2-1 and V is TRBV29-1; 10 bases are shared with TRBD2. The CDR3 covers 15 residues. Germline V gene sequence: CDR1 SQVTM, CDR2 ANQGSEA. Here the CDR3 reads CSVEGTQRGGNEQFF. The CDR3 nucleotides are TGCAGCGTGGAAGGAACTCAGCGGGGGGGGAATGAGCAGTTCTTC.

The chain links TRBV7-9 to TRBJ2-1; TRBD2 matches 9 bases. This CDR3 contains 15 residues. V lost 5 bases to trimming and J lost 4 bases; unmatched junction nucleotides: 6. Germline V gives CDR1 SEHNR, CDR2 FQNEAQ (reference sequence). The CDR3 here is CASSPTSGGYNEQFF. The CDR3 DNA sequence: TGTGCCAGCAGCCCGACTAGCGGAGGGTACAATGAGCAGTTCTTC.

This clone appeared a single time. In nucleotides, the CDR3 is TGCGCCAGCAGCTCGGGGGGGGACAGGACCTACAATGAGCAGTTCTTC. This gives the protein CASSSGGDRTYNEQFF. The chain is built from TRBV5-1 and TRBJ2-1; possibly TRBD1 or TRBD2 for D (8 bases each). CDR3 size: 16 residues. Germline CDR1 and CDR2: SGHRS and YFSETQ. Trimming shortened V by 3 bases and J by 2 bases, and 15 bases separated the two germline ends.

The chain couples TRBV6-4 to TRBJ1-6; D is ambiguous. The length of the CDR3 is 15 residues. The V and J ends lost 3 bases and 0 bases respectively, with 6 bases between them. Germline assignment: CDR1 MRHNA and CDR2 SNTAGT. Here the CDR3 reads CASSESNSYNSPLHF. The CDR3 DNA reads as TGTGCCAGCAGTGAGTCAAACTCCTATAATTCACCCCTCCACTTT.

Only a few counts were recorded for this clone. The chain employs TRBV19 and TRBJ2-2, with D perhaps matching TRBD1 (6 bases). This CDR3 is 13 amino acids long. V lost 7 bases to trimming and J lost 6 bases, with 12 bases between them. Looked up from germline, CDR1 is LNHDA and CDR2 is SQIVND (reference sequence). CDR3: CASIQGPSGELFF. Here the CDR3 DNA reads TGTGCCAGTATACAGGGTCCCTCCGGGGAGCTGTTTTTT.

The chain joins TRBV30 to TRBJ1-5, with a tentative D call TRBD1 (6 bases). CDR3 length equals 15 residues. Germline V lookup: CDR1 GTSNPN, CDR2 SVGIG (reference sequence). V lost 1 base, J lost 12 bases, and 22 bases lay in between. CDR3 sequence reads: CAWSARGGRRSLQHF. The CDR3, as DNA: TGTGCCTGGAGTGCACGTGGGGGCCGTCGGAGTCTCCAGCATTTT. Supplemented by reference TRBV30 and TRBJ1-5, the full variable domain reads SQTIHQWPATLVQPVGSPLSLECTVEGTSNPNLYWYRQAAGRGLQLLFYSVGIGQISSEVPQNLSASRPQDRQFILSSKKLLLSDSGFYLCAWSARGGRRSLQHFGDGTRLSIL.

The chain joins TRBV5-6 to TRBJ2-6; D possibly uses TRBD1 or TRBD2 (5 bases each). Germline V lookup: CDR1 SGHDT, CDR2 YYEEEE. V was pared by 4 bases and J by 5 bases, with 16 bases between. CDR3 length equals 16 residues. CDR3 protein: CASSPLGTGRANVLTF. The DNA of the CDR3 is TGTGCCAGCAGCCCCTTAGGGACGGGACGGGCCAACGTCCTGACTTTC.

This clone was counted only a few times. The chain is built from TRBV7-9 and TRBJ1-1; a weak D match, TRBD1 (6 bases). The CDR3 covers 12 residues. The germline V and J ends were trimmed by 6 bases and 11 bases, with 16 bases remaining between them. In germline, CDR1 is SEHNR, CDR2 FQNEAQ (reference sequence). The CDR3 spells CASSYRGLGAFF. CDR3 DNA sequence: TGTGCCAGCAGTTATCGGGGGCTGGGGGCTTTCTTT.

V gene TRBV6-1 combines with J gene TRBJ1-2; 7 bases are shared with TRBD1. Germline V lookup: CDR1 MNHNS, CDR2 SASEGT. Trimming at V came to 6 bases and at J to 0 bases, leaving 1 base not matched to a gene. The CDR3 totals 13 residues. CDR3 sequence (DNA): TGTGCCAGCAGGGACAGGCCTAACTATGGCTACACCTTC. It codes for CASRDRPNYGYTF.

The J gene is TRBJ1-2, the V gene TRBV5-1, with TRBD1 matching over 7 bases. With V trimmed by 6 bases and J by 0 bases, 8 bases remained unmatched. Per germline, CDR1 SGHRS and CDR2 YFSETQ. This CDR3 contains 15 residues. The CDR3 loop reads CASTETGRANYGYTF. CDR3 in DNA: TGCGCCAGCACCGAGACAGGGCGAGCTAACTATGGCTACACCTTC. Using reference TRBV5-1 and TRBJ1-2 for the parts outside the CDR3, the full variable domain is KAGVTQTPRYLIKTRGQQVTLSCSPISGHRSVSWYQQTPGQGLQFLFEYFSETQRNKGNFPGRFSGRQFSNSRSEMNVSTLELGDSALYLCASTETGRANYGYTFGSGTRLTVV.

The table lists this clone with a few counts. The CDR3 loop reads CASSPRETKDTEAFF. In DNA, the CDR3 is TGCGCCAGCAGCCCCCGGGAGACTAAAGACACTGAAGCTTTCTTT. The rearrangement uses TRBV5-1 and TRBJ1-1, with no clear D. From germline, CDR1 is SGHRS and CDR2 YFSETQ. V was pared by 4 bases and J by 3 bases, with 16 bases between. The CDR3 extends over 15 amino acids.

The chain joins TRBV10-3 to TRBJ2-7; TRBD2 matches 7 bases. The junction had 18 bases not matched to a gene; V was cut back by 0 bases and J by 1 base. Germline V CDR1 and CDR2: ENHRY, SYGVKD. This CDR3 has 20 residues. The CDR3 DNA reads TGTGCCATCAGTGAGTCGGATGGCGGGAGCGACACGCATAGATCCTACGAGCAGTACTTC. Translating it yields CAISESDGGSDTHRSYEQYF.

CDR3 protein: CAWSVPPTSFLSSGANVLTF. DNA of the CDR3: TGTGCCTGGAGTGTACCTCCCACTAGCTTTCTAAGCTCTGGGGCCAACGTCCTGACTTTC. The chain recombines TRBV30 with TRBJ2-6, with D possibly TRBD2 on 6 matching bases. Trimming stripped 0 bases from V and 0 bases from J, with 21 bases between. The germline gives CDR1 GTSNPN, CDR2 SVGIG (reference sequence). This CDR3 is 20 amino acids long.

This clone was observed a few times. The chain carries TRBV12-5 and TRBJ2-7, with D possibly being TRBD1 (6 bases). Germline CDR1 is LGHNT and CDR2 is FRNRAP. This CDR3 is built from 13 residues. V lost 6 bases and J 3 bases, leaving 12 bases between the germline ends. CDR3: CASGLGTIYEQYF. CDR3 nucleotide sequence: TGTGCTAGTGGCCTCGGGACAATCTACGAGCAGTACTTC.